The sequence of this T cell receptor (beta chain) was determined in a study of blood T cells in healthy people across ages. The CDR3 spans 16 residues. Trimming left V 5 bases short and J 11 bases short, with 28 bases between. Germline V gene data show CDR1 as SGHRS and CDR2 as YFSETQ. It was with a sample-barcoded 5' primer and a J-beta primer mix that a second PCR of roughly 7 to 12 cycles was run. TCRdb recomputed calls from the 5' RACE reads with MiXCR, one row per CDR3 protein. The table shows about 640,000 distinct CDR3 sequences, with under 70% occurring only once. This clonotype was seen a handful of times.

The sequence was obtained from a man in his 60s in good health. The chain couples TRBV5-1 to TRBJ2-5; the D call may be TRBD1 or TRBD2 (5 bases each). The material sequenced was blood. The CDR3 sequence: CASRIDRASPHGEQYF. CDR3 nucleotide sequence: TGCGCCAGCAGAATTGACAGAGCCTCTCCCCATGGGGAGCAGTACTTC.